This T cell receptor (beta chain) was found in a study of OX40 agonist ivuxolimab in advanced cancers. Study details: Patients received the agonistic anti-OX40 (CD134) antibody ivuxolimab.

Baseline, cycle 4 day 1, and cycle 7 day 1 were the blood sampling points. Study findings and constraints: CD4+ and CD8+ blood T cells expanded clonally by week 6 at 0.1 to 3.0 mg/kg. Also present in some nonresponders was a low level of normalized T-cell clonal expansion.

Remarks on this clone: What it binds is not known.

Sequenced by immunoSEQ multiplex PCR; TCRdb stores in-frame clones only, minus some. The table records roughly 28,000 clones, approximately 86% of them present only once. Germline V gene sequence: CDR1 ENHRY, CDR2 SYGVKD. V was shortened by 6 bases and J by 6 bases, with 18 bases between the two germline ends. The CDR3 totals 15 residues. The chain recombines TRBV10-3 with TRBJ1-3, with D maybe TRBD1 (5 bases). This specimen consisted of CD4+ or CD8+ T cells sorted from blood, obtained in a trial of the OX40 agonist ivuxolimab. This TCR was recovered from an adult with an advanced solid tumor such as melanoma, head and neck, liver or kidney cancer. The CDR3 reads CAIRGGEQAVNTIYF. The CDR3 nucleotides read TGTGCCATCAGGGGGGGGGAACAAGCGGTAAACACCATATATTTT.